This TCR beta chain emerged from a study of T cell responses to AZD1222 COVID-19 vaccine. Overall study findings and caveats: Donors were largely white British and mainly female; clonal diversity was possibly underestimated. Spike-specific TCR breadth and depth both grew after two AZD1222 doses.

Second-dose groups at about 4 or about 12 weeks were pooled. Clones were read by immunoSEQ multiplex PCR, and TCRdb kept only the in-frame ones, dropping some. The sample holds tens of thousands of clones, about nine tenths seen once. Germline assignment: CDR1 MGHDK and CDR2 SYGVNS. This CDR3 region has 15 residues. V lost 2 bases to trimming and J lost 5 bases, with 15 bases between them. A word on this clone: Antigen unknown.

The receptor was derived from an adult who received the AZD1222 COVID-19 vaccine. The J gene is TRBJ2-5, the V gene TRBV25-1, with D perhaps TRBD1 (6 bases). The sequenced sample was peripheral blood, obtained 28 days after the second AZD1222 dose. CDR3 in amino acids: CASSEPQGIGETQYF. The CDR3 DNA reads TGTGCCAGCAGTGAACCACAGGGTATCGGGGAGACCCAGTACTTC.